The 10 T cell receptor beta chains below come from one sample, sequenced in a study of cytomegalovirus exposure and HLA in healthy donors. The primer mix had 60 Vbeta and 13 Jbeta primers. TCRdb's copy holds only in-frame clones and misses some; the assay was immunoSEQ multiplex PCR. Of a few hundred thousand clones listed, around 81% are singletons. Sequenced: PBMCs. All receptors derive from a woman aged 55-69 years in good health and CMV-seropositive.

This sequence joins TRBV2 and TRBJ2-7; tentatively, D is TRBD2 (6 bases). V lost 4 bases and J lost 3, with 13 bases in between. Germline CDR1 reads SNHLY; CDR2 reads FYNNEI. CDR3 size: 14 residues. For the CDR3, the DNA is TGTGCCAGCAGTGGGGCGGGACGGATCTACGAGCAGTACTTC. It encodes CASSGAGRIYEQYF.

This rearrangement joins TRBV28 to TRBJ1-1, with TRBD1 matching over 9 bases. Germline V lookup: CDR1 MDHEN, CDR2 SYDVKM. The CDR3 is 13 amino acids. J lost 4 bases, V lost 9 bases, and 6 bases had no gene match. CDR3 sequence reads: CASRTGAVTEAFF. CDR3 DNA sequence: TGTGCCAGTAGGACAGGGGCAGTCACTGAAGCTTTCTTT.

The chain recombines TRBV10-3 with TRBJ2-1; a weak D match, TRBD2 (6 bases). Germline V gives CDR1 ENHRY, CDR2 SYGVKD. There are 13 residues in the CDR3. The CDR3 DNA reads TGTGCGGCCCTTAATTGGGACTCGCAGGAGCAGTTCTTC. This codes for CAALNWDSQEQFF.

The rearrangement uses TRBV19 and TRBJ1-1; D is possibly TRBD1 (5 bases). Germline V gene lookup returns CDR1 LNHDA and CDR2 SQIVND (reference sequence). The ends were cut back, 5 bases at V and 2 bases at J, with 15 bases in the middle. The CDR3 has 15 residues. The CDR3: CASSWWGAVNTEAFF. CDR3 bases: TGTGCCAGTAGTTGGTGGGGCGCAGTTAACACTGAAGCTTTCTTT.

The rearrangement uses TRBV11-2 and TRBJ2-7; D is perhaps TRBD1 (5 bases). The CDR3 is 15 residues long. The germline gives CDR1 SGHAT, CDR2 FQNNGV. Trimming took 2 bases from V and 3 from J, leaving 14 bases between them. The CDR3 DNA reads TGTGCCAGCAGCTTAACCGGACAAACCGTCTACGAGCAGTACTTC. This sequence encodes CASSLTGQTVYEQYF.

This chain joins TRBV5-1 and TRBJ1-1; 7 positions match TRBD1. Trimming at V came to 5 bases and at J to 3 bases, leaving 4 bases not matched to a gene. Looked up from germline, CDR1 is SGHRS and CDR2 is YFSETQ. This CDR3 comprises 13 residues. The CDR3 DNA reads as TGCGCCAGCAGTACGACAGGGTACACTGAAGCTTTCTTT. It translates to CASSTTGYTEAFF.

This clone was detected a few times. The gene calls are TRBV2 and TRBJ1-1, with TRBD1 matching 7 bases. The CDR3 has 14 amino acids. The junction had 5 bases not matched to a gene; V was cut back by 6 bases and J by 1 base. The germline CDR1 and CDR2 sequences are SNHLY and FYNNEI. The CDR3 nucleotides are TGTGCCAGCAGCCGGACAGGCCCGAACACTGAAGCTTTCTTT. It encodes CASSRTGPNTEAFF.

The chain joins TRBV5-1 to TRBJ1-1; D is perhaps TRBD1 (6 bases). The CDR3 is 15 residues long. The germline CDR1 and CDR2 sequences are SGHRS and YFSETQ. Trimming cost V 4 bases and J 0 bases, with 13 bases left between them. In DNA form, the CDR3 reads TGCGCCAGCAGCCCCCGGACAGACCTGAACACTGAAGCTTTCTTT. Protein product: CASSPRTDLNTEAFF. The variable domain in full, with the rest retrieved from reference TRBV5-1 and TRBJ1-1, is KAGVTQTPRYLIKTRGQQVTLSCSPISGHRSVSWYQQTPGQGLQFLFEYFSETQRNKGNFPGRFSGRQFSNSRSEMNVSTLELGDSALYLCASSPRTDLNTEAFFGQGTRLTVV.

V gene TRBV6-5 combines with J gene TRBJ1-4, with TRBD1 matching over 8 bases. The J segment lost 1 base and the V segment lost 2 bases, leaving 3 bases of the junction unmatched. The V gene's germline CDR1 is MNHEY and CDR2 SVGAGI. This CDR3 has 16 residues. The CDR3 is CASSYVQGGTNEKLFF. CDR3 nucleotide sequence: TGTGCCAGCAGTTACGTACAGGGGGGAACTAATGAAAAACTGTTTTTT.

The chain links TRBV5-1 to TRBJ1-1; 10 positions agree with TRBD1. V shed 4 bases and J 1 base; nucleotides not matched to a gene: 4. The germline gives CDR1 SGHRS, CDR2 YFSETQ. This CDR3 has 15 residues. The CDR3 protein is CASSPRTGGNTEAFF. As DNA, the CDR3 is TGCGCCAGCAGCCCAAGGACAGGGGGGAACACTGAAGCTTTCTTT.